This is a list of T cell receptor beta chains from one sample in a study of cytomegalovirus exposure and HLA in healthy donors. Sequencing used immunoSEQ multiplex PCR; TCRdb keeps in-frame clones, though not all of them. The sample spans roughly 88,000 clones; the ten largest clones claim 15% to 19%. The sample was PBMCs. The receptors shown here come from a man aged 50 to 59 in good health and CMV-seropositive. CDR3s include the opening cysteine and the closing phenylalanine or tryptophan. A D gene is named only where the DNA matches it firmly.

d_call: NA
j_call: TRBJ2-3
v_call: TRBV1
cdr3_length: 17
cdr3_aa: CTNKSSGRVDSTDTQYF
cdr3_nt: TGCACCAACAAATCTAGCGGGAGGGTTGATAGCACAGATACGCAGTATTTT

d_call: NA
j_call: TRBJ1-2
v_call: TRBV5-1
cdr3_length: 15
cdr3_aa: CASSTMGGQDGGYTF
cdr3_nt: TGCGCCAGCAGCACAATGGGGGGGCAGGACGGAGGCTACACCTTC

d_call: NA
j_call: TRBJ1-1
v_call: TRBV19
cdr3_length: 13
cdr3_aa: CASSIARDTEAFF
cdr3_nt: TGTGCCAGTAGTATAGCCAGGGACACTGAAGCTTTCTTT

d_call: TRBD2
j_call: TRBJ2-1
v_call: TRBV4-1
cdr3_length: 16
cdr3_aa: CASSQVPGLAGGPYFF
cdr3_nt: TGCGCCAGCAGCCAAGTCCCTGGACTAGCGGGAGGGCCATATTTCTTC

d_call: NA
j_call: TRBJ1-1
v_call: TRBV6-5
cdr3_length: 15
cdr3_aa: CASSPTWKWSTEAFF
cdr3_nt: TGTGCCAGCAGTCCCACCTGGAAATGGAGCACTGAAGCTTTCTTT

d_call: NA
j_call: TRBJ1-2
v_call: TRBV28
cdr3_length: 12
cdr3_aa: CASSRGTPGYTF
cdr3_nt: TGTGCCAGCAGTAGGGGAACACCGGGCTACACCTTC

d_call: TRBD2
j_call: TRBJ2-1
v_call: TRBV18
cdr3_length: 16
cdr3_aa: CASSPRDSGSGYEQFF
cdr3_nt: TGTGCCAGCTCACCACGAGATAGCGGGAGTGGGTATGAGCAGTTCTTC

d_call: NA
j_call: TRBJ2-1
v_call: TRBV4-2
cdr3_length: 15
cdr3_aa: CASSQDRGQNNEQFF
cdr3_nt: TGTGCCAGCAGCCAAGATCGAGGGCAGAACAATGAGCAGTTCTTC

d_call: TRBD1
j_call: TRBJ2-7
v_call: TRBV27
cdr3_length: 14
cdr3_aa: CASSPGQGAWEQYF
cdr3_nt: TGTGCCAGCAGCCCAGGACAGGGGGCGTGGGAGCAGTACTTC

d_call: TRBD1
j_call: TRBJ1-1
v_call: TRBV7-9
cdr3_length: 14
cdr3_aa: CASSLVQGVTEAFF
cdr3_nt: TGTGCCAGCAGCTTAGTACAGGGGGTCACTGAAGCTTTCTTT

d_call: TRBD1
j_call: TRBJ1-1
v_call: TRBV7-2
cdr3_length: 14
cdr3_aa: CASSTHRGLTEAFF
cdr3_nt: TGTGCCAGCAGCACCCACAGGGGGCTCACTGAAGCTTTCTTT

d_call: TRBD1
j_call: TRBJ1-2
v_call: TRBV19
cdr3_length: 13
cdr3_aa: CASSTTGGDGYTF
cdr3_nt: TGTGCCAGTAGTACCACAGGGGGCGACGGCTACACCTTC

d_call: TRBD1
j_call: TRBJ1-4
v_call: TRBV18
cdr3_length: 15
cdr3_aa: CASSPPTGGGEKLFF
cdr3_nt: TGTGCCAGCTCACCACCGACAGGGGGAGGAGAAAAACTGTTTTTT

d_call: TRBD1
j_call: TRBJ1-2
v_call: TRBV6-5
cdr3_length: 15
cdr3_aa: CASGATGINHYGYTF
cdr3_nt: TGTGCCAGCGGGGCGACAGGGATCAATCACTATGGCTACACCTTC

d_call: TRBD1
j_call: TRBJ1-2
v_call: TRBV19
cdr3_length: 13
cdr3_aa: CASSRDSNYGYTF
cdr3_nt: TGTGCCAGTAGTCGGGACAGTAACTATGGCTACACCTTC

d_call: TRBD1
j_call: TRBJ1-2
v_call: TRBV6-6
cdr3_length: 14
cdr3_aa: CASSYLGGVSGYTF
cdr3_nt: TGTGCCAGCAGTTACCTAGGGGGCGTGAGTGGCTACACCTTC

d_call: NA
j_call: TRBJ2-3
v_call: TRBV28
cdr3_length: 16
cdr3_aa: CASSSYRLGFTDTQYF
cdr3_nt: TGTGCCAGCAGTTCTTATCGACTAGGATTCACAGATACGCAGTATTTT

d_call: NA
j_call: TRBJ1-5
v_call: TRBV4-3
cdr3_length: 16
cdr3_aa: CASSQDGGAGNQPQHF
cdr3_nt: TGCGCCAGCAGCCAAGATGGAGGGGCTGGGAATCAGCCCCAGCATTTT